This T cell receptor (beta chain) is from a study of cytomegalovirus exposure and HLA in healthy donors. Findings and limits, study-wide: Later on, an analysis found that several of the most significant clusters appeared to be linked to common viral pathogens, which included parvovirus B19. At a 0.05 false discovery rate, a later analysis found some 18,000 TCR beta sequences to be associated with HLA alleles. Later genetic work tied a missense DCLRE1C variant to beta-chain V and J trimming. Both high specificity and high sensitivity reportedly marked the classifier's diagnosis of cytomegalovirus status.

A remark on this clone: Its antigen is undetermined.

Primers included in the PCR were 60 Vbeta and 13 Jbeta primers. The method was immunoSEQ multiplex PCR; TCRdb's version includes in-frame clones alone and lacks a portion of them. Here the sample spans a few hundred thousand clones, 80% to 90% being singletons. This clonotype was sampled from a young man in good health and CMV-seronegative. The sample taken for sequencing was PBMCs.

The CDR3 loop reads CASSKITLNTEAFF. CDR3 in DNA: TGTGCCAGTAGTAAAATTACACTGAACACTGAAGCTTTCTTT. The chain uses TRBV19 and TRBJ1-1; D is undetermined. The V and J ends lost 4 bases and 0 bases respectively, with 9 bases between them. Germline V gives CDR1 LNHDA, CDR2 SQIVND (reference sequence). CDR3 length equals 14 residues. The entire variable domain, with the rest obtained from reference TRBV19 and TRBJ1-1, is as follows: DGGITQSPKYLFRKEGQNVTLSCEQNLNHDAMYWYRQDPGQGLRLIYYSQIVNDFQKGDIAEGYSVSREKKESFPLTVTSAQKNPTAFYLCASSKITLNTEAFFGQGTRLTVV.